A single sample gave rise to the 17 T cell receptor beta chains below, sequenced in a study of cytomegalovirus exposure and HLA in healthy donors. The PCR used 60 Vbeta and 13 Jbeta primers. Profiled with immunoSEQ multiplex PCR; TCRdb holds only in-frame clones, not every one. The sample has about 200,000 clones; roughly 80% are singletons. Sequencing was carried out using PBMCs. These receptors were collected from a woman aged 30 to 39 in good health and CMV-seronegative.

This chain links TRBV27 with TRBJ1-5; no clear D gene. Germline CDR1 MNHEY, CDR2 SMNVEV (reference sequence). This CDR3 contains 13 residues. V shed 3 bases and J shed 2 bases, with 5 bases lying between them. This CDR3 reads CASSFGRNQPQHF. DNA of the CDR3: TGTGCCAGCAGTTTCGGTCGCAATCAGCCCCAGCATTTT.

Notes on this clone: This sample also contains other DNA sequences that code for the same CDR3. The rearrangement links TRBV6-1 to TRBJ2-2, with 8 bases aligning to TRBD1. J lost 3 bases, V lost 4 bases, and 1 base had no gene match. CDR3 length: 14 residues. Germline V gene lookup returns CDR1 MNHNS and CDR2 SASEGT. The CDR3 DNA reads TGTGCCAGCAGTGTGACAGGGGACACCGGGGAGCTGTTTTTT. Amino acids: CASSVTGDTGELFF.

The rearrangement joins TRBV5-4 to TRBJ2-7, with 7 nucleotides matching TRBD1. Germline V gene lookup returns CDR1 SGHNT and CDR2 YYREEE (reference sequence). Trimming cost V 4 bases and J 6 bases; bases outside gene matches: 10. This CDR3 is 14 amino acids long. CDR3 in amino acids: CASSPVDRLFEQYF. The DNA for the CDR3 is TGTGCCAGCAGCCCCGTGGACAGGTTATTCGAGCAGTACTTC.

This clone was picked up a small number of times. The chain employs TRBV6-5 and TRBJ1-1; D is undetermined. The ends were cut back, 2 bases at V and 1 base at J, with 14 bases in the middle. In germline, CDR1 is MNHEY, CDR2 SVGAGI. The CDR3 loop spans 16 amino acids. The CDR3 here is CASSYARGYSNTEAFF. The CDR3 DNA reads TGTGCCAGCAGTTACGCCCGAGGGTATTCGAACACTGAAGCTTTCTTT.

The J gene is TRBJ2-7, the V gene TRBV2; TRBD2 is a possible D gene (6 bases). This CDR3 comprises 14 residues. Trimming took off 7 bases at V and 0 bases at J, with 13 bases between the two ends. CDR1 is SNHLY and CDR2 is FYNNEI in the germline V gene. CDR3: CASNRDSNSYEQYF. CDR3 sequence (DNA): TGTGCCAGCAACCGGGACTCGAACTCCTACGAGCAGTACTTC.

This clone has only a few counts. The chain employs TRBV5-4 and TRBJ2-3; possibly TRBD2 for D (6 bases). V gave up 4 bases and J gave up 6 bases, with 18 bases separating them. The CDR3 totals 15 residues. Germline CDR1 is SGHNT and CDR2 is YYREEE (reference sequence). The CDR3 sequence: CASSERTTWGDTQYF. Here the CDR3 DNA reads TGTGCCAGCAGCGAAAGGACTACCTGGGGGGATACGCAGTATTTT. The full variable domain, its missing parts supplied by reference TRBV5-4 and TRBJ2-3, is ETGVTQSPTHLIKTRGQQVTLRCSSQSGHNTVSWYQQALGQGPQFIFQYYREEENGRGNFPPRFSGLQFPNYSSELNVNALELDDSALYLCASSERTTWGDTQYFGPGTRLTVL.

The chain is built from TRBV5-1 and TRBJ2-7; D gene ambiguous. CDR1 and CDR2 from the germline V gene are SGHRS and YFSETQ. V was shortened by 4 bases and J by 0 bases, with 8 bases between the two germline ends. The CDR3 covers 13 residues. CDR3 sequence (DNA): TGCGCCAGCAGCCACTTAAGCTCCTACGAGCAGTACTTC. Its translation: CASSHLSSYEQYF.

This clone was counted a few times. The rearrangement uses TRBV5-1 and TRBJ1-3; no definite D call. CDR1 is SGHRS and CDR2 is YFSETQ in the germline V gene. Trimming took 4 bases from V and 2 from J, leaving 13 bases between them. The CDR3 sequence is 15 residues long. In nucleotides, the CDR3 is TGCGCCAGCAGCCCGCGGGGAGGGCCTGGAAACACCATATATTTT. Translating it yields CASSPRGGPGNTIYF.

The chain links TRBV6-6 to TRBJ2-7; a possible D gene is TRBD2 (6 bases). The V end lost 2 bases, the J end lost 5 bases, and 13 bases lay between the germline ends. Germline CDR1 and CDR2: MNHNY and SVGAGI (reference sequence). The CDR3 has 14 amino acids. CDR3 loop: CASSYGRENDEQYF. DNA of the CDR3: TGTGCCAGCAGTTACGGCCGGGAGAACGACGAGCAGTACTTC.

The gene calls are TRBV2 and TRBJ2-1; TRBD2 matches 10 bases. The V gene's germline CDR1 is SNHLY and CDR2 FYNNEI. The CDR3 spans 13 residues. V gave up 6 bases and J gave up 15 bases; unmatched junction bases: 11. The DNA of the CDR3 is TGTGCCAGCAGCGACACCTGGGCTAGCGGGGGGTTCTTC. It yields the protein CASSDTWASGGFF.

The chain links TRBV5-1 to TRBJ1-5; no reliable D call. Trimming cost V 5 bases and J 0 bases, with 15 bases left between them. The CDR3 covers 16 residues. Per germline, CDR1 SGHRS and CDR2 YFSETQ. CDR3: CASRRRVPYSNQPQHF. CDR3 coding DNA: TGCGCCAGCAGACGCCGGGTCCCGTATAGCAATCAGCCCCAGCATTTT.

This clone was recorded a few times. The CDR3 spells CASSPKTGTSGGAKSYNEQFF. In nucleotides, the CDR3 is TGCGCCAGCAGCCCGAAAACCGGGACTAGCGGGGGGGCCAAGTCCTACAATGAGCAGTTCTTC. The chain couples TRBV5-1 to TRBJ2-1, with 16 bases aligning to TRBD2. V gave up 4 bases and J gave up 1 base; unmatched junction bases: 14. CDR3 length: 21 amino acids. Germline CDR1 reads SGHRS; CDR2 reads YFSETQ.

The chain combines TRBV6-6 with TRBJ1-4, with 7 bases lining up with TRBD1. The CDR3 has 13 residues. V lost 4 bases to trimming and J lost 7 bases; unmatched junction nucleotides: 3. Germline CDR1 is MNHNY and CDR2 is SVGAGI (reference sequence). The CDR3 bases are TGTGCCAGCAGTTTACCAGGGGGTGAAAAACTGTTTTTT. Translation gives CASSLPGGEKLFF.

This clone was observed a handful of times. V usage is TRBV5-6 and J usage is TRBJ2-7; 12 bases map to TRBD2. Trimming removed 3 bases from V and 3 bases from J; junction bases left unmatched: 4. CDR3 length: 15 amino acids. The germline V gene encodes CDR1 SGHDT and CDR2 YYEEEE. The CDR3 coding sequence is TGTGCCAGCAGCTCAACTAGCGGGAGGCACTACGAGCAGTACTTC. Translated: CASSSTSGRHYEQYF.

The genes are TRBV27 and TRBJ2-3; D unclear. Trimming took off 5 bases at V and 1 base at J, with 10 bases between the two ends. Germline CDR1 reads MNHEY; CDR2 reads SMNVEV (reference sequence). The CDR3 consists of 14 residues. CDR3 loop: CASSRPLGTDTQYF. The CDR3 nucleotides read TGTGCCAGCAGTCGACCTCTAGGCACAGATACGCAGTATTTT.

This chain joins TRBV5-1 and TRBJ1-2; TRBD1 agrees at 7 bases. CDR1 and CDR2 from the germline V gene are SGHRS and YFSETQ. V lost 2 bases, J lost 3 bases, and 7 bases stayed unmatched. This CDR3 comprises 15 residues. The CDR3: CASSFDRVSDYGYTF. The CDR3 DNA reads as TGCGCCAGCAGCTTCGACAGGGTATCTGACTATGGCTACACCTTC.

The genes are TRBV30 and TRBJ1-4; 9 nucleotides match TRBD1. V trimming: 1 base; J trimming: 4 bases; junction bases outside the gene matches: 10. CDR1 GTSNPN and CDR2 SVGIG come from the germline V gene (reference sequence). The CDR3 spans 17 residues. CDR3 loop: CAWSAGTGKKGNEKLFF. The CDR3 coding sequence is TGTGCCTGGAGTGCGGGGACAGGGAAGAAGGGTAATGAAAAACTGTTTTTT.